The 20 T cell receptor beta chains in this list originate from one sample, sequenced in a study of shared clonotypes between healthy human individuals. Profiling relied on immunoSEQ multiplex PCR, and the TCRdb table lists in-frame clones only, not all of them. This sample has a few million clones, with approximately 95% found just once. The specimen was naive CD4+ T cells from PBMCs. The sample's subset: CD45RA+ positively selected. The receptors shown here come from a man younger than 30 in good health. Some clones in this sample may be carry-over from other donors' samples.

As DNA, the CDR3 is TGTGCCAGCCAAGGGACAGATAGCAATCAGCCCCAGCATTTT. Translation: CASQGTDSNQPQHF. The chain is built from TRBV2 and TRBJ1-5, with TRBD1 matching 7 bases. V lost 8 bases to trimming and J lost 0 bases; unmatched junction nucleotides: 4. Germline V gene lookup returns CDR1 SNHLY and CDR2 FYNNEI. This CDR3 has 14 amino acids.

V is TRBV13 and J is TRBJ1-5; perhaps TRBD1 as D (5 bases). Per germline, CDR1 PRHDT and CDR2 FYEKMQ (reference sequence). Trimming removed 4 bases at V and 0 bases at J, with 22 bases between. This CDR3 has 19 residues. CDR3 sequence: CASSCPARDLRYSNQPQHF. The DNA for the CDR3 is TGTGCCAGCAGCTGCCCGGCCCGGGACCTAAGATATAGCAATCAGCCCCAGCATTTT.

For the CDR3, the DNA is TGCAGCGTTGAAAGGGACATCAACGAGCAGTACTTC. The encoded protein is CSVERDINEQYF. This chain joins TRBV29-1 and TRBJ2-7; maybe TRBD1 (6 bases). The CDR3 sequence is 12 residues long. Germline V lookup: CDR1 SQVTM, CDR2 ANQGSEA. Trimming shortened V by 2 bases and J by 5 bases, and 10 bases separated the two germline ends.

As to this clone: Within the sample, other DNA sequences also encode this same CDR3. The V call is TRBV20-1, the J call TRBJ1-2; no definite D call. Germline values: CDR1 DFQATT, CDR2 SNEGSKA (reference sequence). Trimming pared 5 bases from V and 3 bases from J, leaving 7 bases between. CDR3 length equals 11 residues. The CDR3 sequence is CSAPRDYGYTF. Written as DNA, the CDR3 is TGCAGTGCTCCGAGGGACTATGGCTACACCTTC.

The CDR3 coding sequence is TGTGCCAGCAGCGTTGGGACTAGCGGGAGGGCCTACTCCGGGGAGCTGTTTTTT. Encoded protein: CASSVGTSGRAYSGELFF. The genes are TRBV9 and TRBJ2-2; 16 positions match TRBD2. The germline V gene encodes CDR1 SGDLS and CDR2 YYNGEE. The CDR3 is 18 amino acids. Trimming removed 2 bases from V and 6 bases from J; junction bases left unmatched: 7.

This rearrangement joins TRBV5-1 to TRBJ2-6; unclear D gene. The germline V gene has CDR1 SGHRS and CDR2 YFSETQ. The CDR3 totals 15 residues. Trimming pared 7 bases from V and 1 base from J, leaving 12 bases between. The CDR3 sequence is CASRTSGSGANVLTF. The CDR3 bases are TGCGCCAGCCGCACGAGTGGATCTGGGGCCAACGTCCTGACTTTC.

The genes are TRBV5-4 and TRBJ2-1; possible D gene TRBD2, 6 bases. Germline CDR1 SGHNT, CDR2 YYREEE (reference sequence). The CDR3 length is 15 residues. The V gene lost 3 bases and the J gene lost 9 bases, with 19 bases spanning the gap. Here the CDR3 reads CASSSPAEGHSEQFF. DNA of the CDR3: TGTGCCAGCAGCTCGCCCGCGGAGGGCCACAGTGAGCAGTTCTTC.

The chain links TRBV5-1 to TRBJ2-7; weak D call: TRBD1 (5 bases). Germline V lookup: CDR1 SGHRS, CDR2 YFSETQ. The V gene lost 3 bases and the J gene lost 0 bases, with 10 bases spanning the gap. The CDR3 sequence is 14 residues long. The CDR3, as DNA: TGCGCCAGCAGCTCCGAGGACATCTCCTACGAGCAGTACTTC. Translating it yields CASSSEDISYEQYF. Full variable domain (rest looked up from reference TRBV5-1 and TRBJ2-7): KAGVTQTPRYLIKTRGQQVTLSCSPISGHRSVSWYQQTPGQGLQFLFEYFSETQRNKGNFPGRFSGRQFSNSRSEMNVSTLELGDSALYLCASSSEDISYEQYFGPGTRLTVT.

The CDR3 reads CASSLSRGSSYNEQFF. Here the CDR3 DNA reads TGTGCCAGCAGCTTAAGCCGCGGGAGCTCCTACAATGAGCAGTTCTTC. The chain combines TRBV13 with TRBJ2-1; 7 bases align to TRBD2. This CDR3 region has 16 residues. CDR1 is PRHDT, CDR2 FYEKMQ, per germline (reference sequence). J gave up 0 bases and V 2 bases, and 4 bases lay outside the gene matches.

The chain links TRBV5-4 to TRBJ2-5; no clear D gene. Trimming removed 4 bases from V and 1 base from J, with 11 bases in between. Germline CDR1 SGHNT, CDR2 YYREEE (reference sequence). The CDR3 runs 14 residues. CDR3 DNA: TGTGCCAGCAGCCATGCCAAATCCCAAGAGACCCAGTACTTC. Encoded protein: CASSHAKSQETQYF. Complete variable domain (other parts from reference TRBV5-4 and TRBJ2-5): ETGVTQSPTHLIKTRGQQVTLRCSSQSGHNTVSWYQQALGQGPQFIFQYYREEENGRGNFPPRFSGLQFPNYSSELNVNALELDDSALYLCASSHAKSQETQYFGPGTRLLVL.

The V gene is TRBV7-9, the J gene TRBJ2-7; 11 bases line up with TRBD2. Germline values: CDR1 SEHNR, CDR2 FQNEAQ (reference sequence). Losses at the gene ends were 6 bases for V and 5 bases for J; bases not matched to a gene: 6. The CDR3 is 14 amino acids. CDR3 sequence reads: CASSTLAGDDEQYF. DNA of the CDR3: TGTGCCAGCAGTACACTAGCGGGAGACGACGAGCAGTACTTC.

J is TRBJ2-7 and V is TRBV4-3; D is unresolved. CDR1 and CDR2 (germline): LGHNA, YSLEER. The CDR3 is 15 amino acids. V was clipped by 4 bases and J by 4 bases, with 17 bases between them. The CDR3 protein is CASSRSGLGSYEQYF. In DNA form, the CDR3 reads TGCGCCAGCAGCCGATCCGGGTTGGGGTCTTACGAGCAGTACTTC.

The V gene is TRBV6-5, the J gene TRBJ2-5, with D maybe TRBD1 (6 bases). This CDR3 contains 14 residues. The germline V gene has CDR1 MNHEY and CDR2 SVGAGI. V gave up 5 bases and J gave up 5 bases, with 15 bases separating them. CDR3 DNA sequence: TGTGCCAGCAGTCCTCTAACAGGGACGGAGACCCAGTACTTC. Protein: CASSPLTGTETQYF.

About this clone: At one end the junction does not follow the germline gene, possibly because of a read error. The chain links TRBV5-4 to TRBJ1-2; TRBD1 matches 8 bases. This CDR3 spans 14 amino acids. CDR1 and CDR2 (germline): SGHNT, YYREEE (reference sequence). CDR3: CASRGSGQGYDYTF. The CDR3 DNA reads as TGTGCCAGCAGGGGGAGTGGACAGGGTTATGACTACACCTTC.

This clone was counted a single time. V gene TRBV5-4 combines with J gene TRBJ1-2; D is uncertain. The V end was cut by 0 bases, the J end by 6 bases, with 15 bases between. This CDR3 contains 15 residues. CDR1 and CDR2 from the germline V gene are SGHNT and YYREEE (reference sequence). Written as DNA, the CDR3 is TGTGCCAGCAGCTTGGCCCCCGGGGTAAACAATGGCTACACCTTC. Its protein product is CASSLAPGVNNGYTF.

This rearrangement joins TRBV25-1 to TRBJ2-5, with 8 bases that match TRBD1. The DNA end lines up better with TRBJ2-7; the J call may be wrong. Germline V CDR1 and CDR2: MGHDK, SYGVNS. The CDR3 runs 12 residues. The CDR3 is CASSGTGYEQYF. In DNA form, the CDR3 reads TGTGCCAGCAGTGGGACAGGGTACGAGCAGTACTTC.

The chain combines TRBV5-4 with TRBJ2-7, with D maybe TRBD1 (5 bases). This CDR3 contains 14 residues. Germline V gene data show CDR1 as SGHNT and CDR2 as YYREEE (reference sequence). Trimming left V 2 bases short and J 7 bases short, with 16 bases between. In nucleotides, the CDR3 is TGTGCCAGCAGCTTTCTAAAAAGGGGTGGGGAGCAGTACTTC. Its translation: CASSFLKRGGEQYF.

The chain employs TRBV28 and TRBJ1-5, with 10 bases matching TRBD1. Germline V gene data show CDR1 as MDHEN and CDR2 as SYDVKM. The CDR3 consists of 15 residues. Losses at the gene ends were 1 base for V and 9 bases for J; bases not matched to a gene: 6. The CDR3 nucleotides read TGTGCCAGCAGTTTATCGACAGGGGGCGGAGGGCCCCAGCATTTT. Protein sequence: CASSLSTGGGGPQHF.

This chain uses TRBV5-1 with TRBJ1-3, with no clear D. Trimming stripped 0 bases from V and 0 bases from J, with 13 bases between. The CDR3 length is 17 residues. CDR1 SGHRS and CDR2 YFSETQ come from the germline V gene. In DNA, the CDR3 is TGCGCCAGCAGCTTGGGCCCAGGCCCTAACTCTGGAAACACCATATATTTT. It is translated as CASSLGPGPNSGNTIYF.

The genes are TRBV25-1 and TRBJ2-1; D possibly corresponds to TRBD2 (5 bases). V lost 5 bases to trimming and J lost 3 bases, with 11 bases between them. Germline CDR1 and CDR2: MGHDK and SYGVNS. There are 14 residues in the CDR3. CDR3 region: CASSSSRGYNEQFF. The CDR3, as DNA: TGTGCCAGCAGTTCGTCCCGGGGCTACAATGAGCAGTTCTTC.